The 30 T cell receptor beta chains below all came from one sample that was sequenced in a study of T cell repertoires in cytomegalovirus infection. TCRdb independently ran MiXCR on the reads; one entry per CDR3 protein. The sample records roughly 990,000 distinct CDR3 sequences, around 32% being singletons. These receptors are not linked to any known antigen. Here the sequenced sample was cultured CD8+ T cells from PBMCs, taken from culture after CMV antigen stimulation. Receptor source: a human donor in good health (CMV status not recorded). Some clones in this sample may be carry-over from other donors' samples.

In this sample, this clonotype turned up a few times. This chain joins TRBV2 and TRBJ1-5; D gene ambiguous. In germline, CDR1 is SNHLY, CDR2 FYNNEI. With 4 bases removed from V and 2 bases from J, the gap between germline ends came to 9 bases. The CDR3 has 14 residues. CDR3 DNA: TGTGCCAGCAGTGGGGGATATCGCAATCAGCCCCAGCATTTT. Amino acids: CASSGGYRNQPQHF.

The chain uses TRBV6-6 and TRBJ2-5; 11 bases are a match to TRBD1. The germline V gene has CDR1 MNHNY and CDR2 SVGAGI (reference sequence). The V gene end was trimmed by 2 bases and the J gene end by 1 base; junction bases not matched to a gene: 3. The CDR3 length is 16 residues. The DNA for the CDR3 is TGTGCCAGCAGTTACCCCGGACAGGGGGCCCAAGAGACCCAGTACTTC. Translating gives CASSYPGQGAQETQYF.

Concerning this clonotype: An end of the junction differs from the germline gene, which may be a read error. This rearrangement joins TRBV28 to TRBJ1-2, with 7 bases that match TRBD1. Germline V gene lookup returns CDR1 MDHEN and CDR2 SYDVKM. The CDR3 is made up of 14 amino acids. CDR3 protein: CVSSPGDSFYGYTF. The CDR3 DNA reads as TGTGTCAGCAGTCCTGGGGACAGTTTCTATGGCTACACCTTC.

This clonotype was found a few times. The J gene is TRBJ2-1, the V gene TRBV5-4; TRBD1 agrees at 9 bases. J lost 15 bases, V lost 3 bases, and 4 bases had no gene match. In germline, CDR1 is SGHNT, CDR2 YYREEE (reference sequence). This CDR3 region has 11 residues. The DNA of the CDR3 is TGTGCCAGCAGCTCGGGACAGGGCACGTTCTTC. Translation: CASSSGQGTFF.

This clonotype was found once. The J gene is TRBJ2-3, the V gene TRBV6-1; a possible D gene is TRBD1 (6 bases). The V end was cut by 1 base, the J end by 4 bases, with 12 bases between. The germline V gene has CDR1 MNHNS and CDR2 SASEGT. The CDR3 is 15 amino acids. CDR3 loop: CASSEELDSPDTQYF. The DNA of the CDR3 is TGTGCCAGCAGTGAAGAATTGGACAGCCCAGATACGCAGTATTTT.

The chain couples TRBV19 to TRBJ1-3; tentative D call: TRBD1 (5 bases). Trimming left V 7 bases short and J 0 bases short, with 10 bases between. CDR1 is LNHDA, CDR2 SQIVND, per germline (reference sequence). CDR3 size: 14 residues. The CDR3 coding sequence is TGTGCCAGTATGGACGGGGGCTCTGGAAACACCATATATTTT. Translated: CASMDGGSGNTIYF.

This clonotype has a count of ten or more. The J gene is TRBJ2-5, the V gene TRBV12-3 or TRBV12-4, with 10 nucleotides matching TRBD2. Trimming cost V 7 bases and J 9 bases; bases outside gene matches: 14. CDR3 size: 15 residues. The CDR3 region is CASTPGAGGLMAQYF. The CDR3 bases are TGTGCCAGCACCCCGGGAGCGGGGGGGCTGATGGCCCAGTACTTC.

This clonotype was seen only a few times. The chain is built from TRBV6-5 and TRBJ1-1; 8 nucleotides match TRBD1. Germline CDR1 MNHEY, CDR2 SVGAGI. This CDR3 comprises 15 residues. Trimming cost V 2 bases and J 7 bases; bases outside gene matches: 9. CDR3 amino acids: CASSYRQGSLGEAFF. DNA of the CDR3: TGTGCCAGCAGTTACCGACAGGGGTCGTTGGGTGAAGCTTTCTTT.

The rearrangement links TRBV27 to TRBJ1-1, with D possibly TRBD1 on 6 matching bases. The V gene's germline CDR1 is MNHEY and CDR2 SMNVEV (reference sequence). The CDR3 spans 16 residues. The ends were cut back, 5 bases at V and 0 bases at J, with 16 bases in the middle. CDR3 amino acids: CASSPGAWGMNTEAFF. The CDR3, as DNA: TGTGCCAGCAGTCCAGGGGCGTGGGGCATGAACACTGAAGCTTTCTTT.

The rearrangement uses TRBV6-2 or TRBV6-3 and TRBJ2-5; TRBD1 agrees at 7 bases. The germline gives CDR1 MNHEY, CDR2 SVGEGT. V trimming: 7 bases; J trimming: 10 bases; junction bases outside the gene matches: 18. The CDR3 consists of 15 residues. Written as DNA, the CDR3 is TGTGCCAGCACCTCAACGGGGCCGCCACAGGGGAGCCAGTACTTC. Residues: CASTSTGPPQGSQYF.

This chain uses TRBV7-6 with TRBJ2-5, with 7 bases that match TRBD1. Germline assignment: CDR1 SGHVS and CDR2 FNYEAQ. Trimming took 5 bases from V and 2 from J; bases not matched to a gene: 8. This CDR3 region has 15 residues. The CDR3 sequence is CASSLLSTGQETQYF. CDR3 in DNA: TGTGCCAGCAGCCTCCTATCGACAGGGCAAGAGACCCAGTACTTC.

The chain carries TRBV15 and TRBJ2-7, with D unclear. This CDR3 region has 15 residues. Trimming removed 0 bases at V and 4 bases at J, with 13 bases between. In germline, CDR1 is LNHNV, CDR2 YYDKDF (reference sequence). The CDR3 sequence: CATSRDRVSWYEQYF. Here the CDR3 DNA reads TGTGCCACCAGCAGAGATCGGGTCAGTTGGTACGAGCAGTACTTC.

The chain recombines TRBV25-1 with TRBJ1-2, with D uncertain. Germline V gene sequence: CDR1 MGHDK, CDR2 SYGVNS. V dropped 5 bases and J dropped 8 bases, with 9 bases sitting between them. The CDR3 has 11 residues. The CDR3 loop reads CASSLGMGYTF. The CDR3 DNA is TGTGCCAGCAGTCTAGGGATGGGCTACACCTTC.

This chain joins TRBV28 and TRBJ1-5; D is unresolved. The ends were cut back, 4 bases at V and 2 bases at J, with 18 bases in the middle. The CDR3 runs 17 residues. Germline V gives CDR1 MDHEN, CDR2 SYDVKM. The CDR3 is CASSSLTLEGGNQPQHF. The CDR3 DNA sequence: TGTGCCAGCAGTTCCCTAACCCTCGAAGGAGGCAATCAGCCCCAGCATTTT.

This clonotype has only a few counts. The V and J genes are TRBV27 and TRBJ1-2; perhaps TRBD1 as D (6 bases). The CDR3 is made up of 15 amino acids. The germline V gene encodes CDR1 MNHEY and CDR2 SMNVEV (reference sequence). The V and J ends lost 0 bases and 0 bases respectively, with 8 bases between them. The CDR3 DNA reads as TGTGCCAGCAGTTTATCGGGGGGCCCTAACTATGGCTACACCTTC. This sequence encodes CASSLSGGPNYGYTF.

This clonotype was seen repeatedly, ten times or more. CDR3 in DNA: TGCGCCAGCAGCCAAGTGATCGGACAGGAACACACTGAAGCTTTCTTT. Amino acid sequence: CASSQVIGQEHTEAFF. The J gene is TRBJ1-1, the V gene TRBV4-1, with 7 bases that match TRBD1. The V and J ends lost 1 base and 3 bases, in that order; junction bases with no gene match: 8. Per germline, CDR1 MGHRA and CDR2 YSYEKL. The CDR3 runs 16 residues.

This clonotype was observed a handful of times. The chain links TRBV29-1 to TRBJ1-2, with D possibly TRBD1 on 6 matching bases. The CDR3 runs 12 residues. V was clipped by 3 bases and J by 6 bases, with 11 bases between them. Germline CDR1 reads SQVTM; CDR2 reads ANQGSEA. This chain's CDR3 is CSVDPGVDGYTF. The CDR3, as DNA: TGCAGCGTTGATCCAGGGGTCGATGGCTACACCTTC.

The J gene is TRBJ2-7, the V gene TRBV7-9; 9 bases line up with TRBD1. CDR3 size: 14 residues. V trimming: 5 bases; J trimming: 3 bases; junction bases outside the gene matches: 5. Germline CDR1 reads SEHNR; CDR2 reads FQNEAQ (reference sequence). The CDR3 reads CASSPQGAVYEQYV. CDR3 bases: TGTGCCAGCAGCCCACAGGGGGCTGTCTACGAGCAGTACGTC.

This clonotype was counted only a few times. The chain's CDR3 is CASRSGTDYYEQYV. CDR3 sequence (DNA): TGTGCCAGCAGATCCGGGACGGACTACTACGAGCAGTACGTC. The genes are TRBV6-2 or TRBV6-3 and TRBJ2-7; D might be TRBD2 (6 bases). V lost 6 bases to trimming and J lost 3 bases, with 15 bases between them. Germline lookup yields CDR1 MNHEY and CDR2 SVGEGT. The CDR3 sequence is 14 residues long.

The chain carries TRBV7-2 and TRBJ2-7, with D uncertain. The CDR3 has 13 residues. Germline V gives CDR1 SGHTA, CDR2 FQGNSA. Trimming stripped 4 bases from V and 5 bases from J, with 12 bases between. CDR3 DNA sequence: TGTGCCAGCAGCTCCTTCCCGGGCAACGAGCAGTACGTC. This sequence encodes CASSSFPGNEQYV.

Only a few counts were recorded for this clonotype. V usage is TRBV6-5 and J usage is TRBJ2-1, with D perhaps TRBD2 (5 bases). The CDR3 consists of 10 residues. V was cut by 10 bases and J by 9 bases, with 10 bases left in between. Germline-derived CDR1 and CDR2 are MNHEY and SVGAGI. CDR3 sequence reads: CATSRGEQFF. Here the CDR3 DNA reads TGTGCCACCTCCCGGGGTGAGCAGTTCTTC.

The chain links TRBV7-9 to TRBJ1-4; no clear D. Trimming pared 2 bases from V and 6 bases from J, leaving 13 bases between. Per germline, CDR1 SEHNR and CDR2 FQNEAQ (reference sequence). The CDR3 has 15 amino acids. CDR3: CASSLTRNRHEKLFF. Written as DNA, the CDR3 is TGTGCCAGCAGCTTAACACGGAATAGGCATGAAAAACTGTTTTTT.

This clonotype was detected only a few times. The chain joins TRBV4-3 to TRBJ2-1, with 10 bases that match TRBD1. The CDR3 sequence is 15 residues long. The germline V gene has CDR1 LGHNA and CDR2 YSLEER. V lost 0 bases, J lost 9 bases, and 5 bases stayed unmatched. CDR3 coding DNA: TGCGCCAGCAGCCAAGAGAGCGGGACAGGGGTTGAGCAGTTCTTC. It is translated as CASSQESGTGVEQFF.

This clonotype showed up many times. J is TRBJ2-5 and V is TRBV7-6; D gene uncertain. Trimming pared 2 bases from V and 5 bases from J, leaving 9 bases between. The CDR3 sequence is 13 residues long. Germline CDR1 reads SGHVS; CDR2 reads FNYEAQ. The CDR3 here is CASSLNNGETQYF. In DNA form, the CDR3 reads TGTGCCAGCAGCTTAAATAACGGGGAGACCCAGTACTTC.

The chain employs TRBV11-2 and TRBJ1-4; D remains ambiguous. With 6 bases removed from V and 2 bases from J, the gap between germline ends came to 10 bases. The V gene's germline CDR1 is SGHAT and CDR2 FQNNGV. This CDR3 has 14 residues. The CDR3 region has the DNA TGTGCCAGCAGTCCTGTTTGGACTAATGAAAAACTGTTTTTT. Its translation: CASSPVWTNEKLFF.

About this clonotype: A much larger clone lies one base from this, so it may be a read error. V and J are TRBV12-3 or TRBV12-4 and TRBJ2-2, with 8 bases matching TRBD2. This CDR3 contains 17 residues. V lost 6 bases to trimming and J lost 0 bases; unmatched junction nucleotides: 9. The CDR3 nucleotides are TGTGCCAGCAGCCTACTGGGACTAGGGACGAACACCGGGGAGCTGTTTTTT. Residues: CASSLLGLGTNTGELFF.

The rearrangement links TRBV6-8 to TRBJ2-3; a possible D gene is TRBD2 (6 bases). Germline assignment: CDR1 MNHGY and CDR2 SAAAGT. The V gene lost 1 base and the J gene lost 4 bases, with 15 bases spanning the gap. The CDR3 sequence is 16 residues long. The CDR3 DNA is TGTGCCAGCAGTTACTTCCCCAGGGAGGCGGCAGATACGCAGTATTTT. It specifies CASSYFPREAADTQYF.

This clonotype was counted between two and nine times. The chain joins TRBV6-5 to TRBJ2-5, with 13 bases fitting TRBD2. The CDR3 is 17 amino acids. Germline CDR1 MNHEY, CDR2 SVGAGI. The junction had 9 bases not matched to a gene; V was cut back by 5 bases and J by 3 bases. CDR3: CASSKLAGGPWEETQYF. The CDR3 DNA sequence: TGTGCCAGCAGTAAACTAGCGGGGGGGCCGTGGGAAGAGACCCAGTACTTC.

The genes are TRBV6-5 and TRBJ2-1, with D unresolved. Germline assignment: CDR1 MNHEY and CDR2 SVGAGI. V lost 0 bases and J lost 8, with 11 bases in between. The CDR3 is 14 amino acids. CDR3 loop: CASSYSDGIHEQFF. CDR3 bases: TGTGCCAGCAGTTACTCGGATGGGATCCATGAGCAGTTCTTC.

The table lists this clonotype with many counts. The chain links TRBV12-3 or TRBV12-4 to TRBJ2-1; D gene unclear. The CDR3 runs to 16 residues. V lost 2 bases, J lost 3 bases, and 14 bases lay in between. The CDR3 nucleotides read TGTGCCAGCAGTTTAATCCCTCAAGGGTACTACAATGAGCAGTTCTTC. Residues: CASSLIPQGYYNEQFF.